Listed here are 16 T cell receptor beta chains from one sample, sequenced in a study of graft-versus-host responses after intestinal transplantation. These receptors lack a known antigen. This table comes from immunoSEQ multiplex PCR, and its TCRdb copy is limited to in-frame clones, with some not included. The table shows tens of thousands of clones, with over 85% occurring only once. Sample: unstimulated CD4+ T cells sorted from spleen or lymph node cells, taken before intestinal transplant. These receptors originate from a human donor who received an intestinal transplant.

The V and J genes are TRBV7-2 and TRBJ2-1; weak D call: TRBD2 (5 bases). Trimming stripped 1 base from V and 0 bases from J, with 10 bases between. The CDR3 is made up of 16 amino acids. Germline CDR1 and CDR2: SGHTA and FQGNSA. DNA for the CDR3: TGTGCCAGCAGCTTAGTGGCAGCGGCCTCCTACAATGAGCAGTTCTTC. Protein sequence: CASSLVAAASYNEQFF.

V is TRBV2 and J is TRBJ2-3; D is tentatively TRBD1 or TRBD2 (6 bases each). Germline assignment: CDR1 SNHLY and CDR2 FYNNEI. This CDR3 is 15 amino acids long. Trimming cost V 2 bases and J 2 bases, with 11 bases left between them. The CDR3 protein is CASSETGTSTDTQYF. The CDR3 nucleotides read TGTGCCAGCAGTGAAACAGGGACTTCCACAGATACGCAGTATTTT.

The gene calls are TRBV4-2 and TRBJ1-2, with D hard to call. The V end was cut by 0 bases, the J end by 8 bases, with 16 bases between. The germline V gene encodes CDR1 LGHNA and CDR2 YNFKEQ. The CDR3 contains 15 residues. The CDR3 loop reads CASSQDGTAQEGYTF. The CDR3 DNA reads as TGTGCCAGCAGCCAAGATGGAACGGCTCAGGAGGGCTACACCTTC.

This clone was seen only a few times. The chain has TRBV7-3 and TRBJ2-5; a possible D gene is TRBD1 (5 bases). Deletions cut 5 bases from V and 5 bases from J, with 12 bases between. CDR1 is SGHTA, CDR2 FQGTGA, per germline. The CDR3 runs 13 residues. CDR3 sequence (DNA): TGTGCCAGCAGCGGATCCAGGGCTGAGACCCAGTACTTC. Translated, it gives CASSGSRAETQYF.

The chain has TRBV5-6 and TRBJ2-1, with 7 bases matching TRBD2. V shed 2 bases, J shed 2 bases, and the junction held 13 bases outside the gene matches. The germline V gene has CDR1 SGHDT and CDR2 YYEEEE. This CDR3 spans 18 amino acids. The CDR3 protein is CASSFFSGGFLPYNEQFF. As DNA, the CDR3 is TGTGCCAGCAGCTTCTTCTCCGGGGGGTTCCTTCCCTACAATGAGCAGTTCTTC.

The table lists this clone with a few counts. The V gene is TRBV10-3, the J gene TRBJ2-1; D possibly uses TRBD1 or TRBD2 (5 bases each). The germline CDR1 and CDR2 sequences are ENHRY and SYGVKD. V was shortened by 8 bases and J by 0 bases, with 5 bases between the two germline ends. The CDR3 consists of 12 residues. Here the CDR3 reads CAIGGSYNEQFF. In nucleotides, the CDR3 is TGTGCCATCGGGGGCTCCTACAATGAGCAGTTCTTC.

This clone showed up just once. The rearrangement uses TRBV7-8 and TRBJ2-3; 9 nucleotides agree with TRBD2. Germline values: CDR1 SGHVS, CDR2 FQNEAQ. The CDR3 length is 17 residues. V lost 2 bases and J lost 5; bases outside the gene matches: 11. The CDR3 is CASSLSGASGVVDTQYF. In DNA form, the CDR3 reads TGTGCCAGCAGCTTATCGGGAGCTAGCGGGGTCGTAGATACGCAGTATTTT.

The rearrangement links TRBV4-1 to TRBJ2-2; no definite D call. This CDR3 has 15 amino acids. V lost 4 bases, J lost 9 bases, and 18 bases lay in between. Germline CDR1 reads MGHRA; CDR2 reads YSYEKL. CDR3: CASSPGKGALRELFF. CDR3 nucleotides: TGCGCCAGCAGCCCTGGGAAGGGTGCGCTACGGGAGCTGTTTTTT.

The chain employs TRBV5-1 and TRBJ1-1, with 11 nucleotides matching TRBD1. The length of the CDR3 is 18 residues. J was trimmed by 4 bases and V by 0 bases; bases with no gene match: 11. CDR1 and CDR2 from the germline V gene are SGHRS and YFSETQ. This CDR3 reads CASSLAIGTGGPSTEAFF. In nucleotides, the CDR3 is TGCGCCAGCAGCTTGGCTATCGGGACAGGGGGGCCGAGCACTGAAGCTTTCTTT.

About this clone: Other DNA sequences in this sample translate to the same CDR3. The J gene is TRBJ2-5, the V gene TRBV2; 8 nucleotides align to TRBD1. Germline V lookup: CDR1 SNHLY, CDR2 FYNNEI. This CDR3 has 17 residues. The J segment lost 2 bases and the V segment lost 9 bases, leaving 17 bases of the junction unmatched. The CDR3 here is CASRATLLDRVQETQYF. CDR3 DNA: TGTGCCAGTAGGGCCACCCTTTTGGACAGGGTGCAAGAGACCCAGTACTTC.

J is TRBJ2-1 and V is TRBV9, with D uncertain. The germline gives CDR1 SGDLS, CDR2 YYNGEE. CDR3 length equals 14 residues. Trimming cost V 1 base and J 1 base, with 6 bases left between them. DNA for the CDR3: TGTGCCAGCAGCGTACTAGGTTCCTACAATGAGCAGTTCTTC. Protein product: CASSVLGSYNEQFF. The full variable domain, completed using reference TRBV9 and TRBJ2-1, is DSGVTQTPKHLITATGQRVTLRCSPRSGDLSVYWYQQSLDQGLQFLIQYYNGEERAKGNILERFSAQQFPDLHSELNLSSLELGDSALYFCASSVLGSYNEQFFGPGTRLTVL.

CDR3 protein: CASSSEPPRGKAFF. DNA for the CDR3: TGTGCCAGCAGCTCCGAACCGCCCCGGGGAAAAGCTTTCTTT. The chain couples TRBV7-9 to TRBJ1-1; no clear D gene. V dropped 4 bases and J dropped 9 bases, with 18 bases sitting between them. CDR3 size: 14 residues. CDR1 and CDR2 from the germline V gene are SEHNR and FQNEAQ (reference sequence). Using reference TRBV7-9 and TRBJ1-1 for the parts outside the CDR3, the full variable domain is DTGVSQNPRHKITKRGQNVTFRCDPISEHNRLYWYRQTLGQGPEFLTYFQNEAQLEKSRLLSDRFSAERPKGSFSTLEIQRTEQGDSAMYLCASSSEPPRGKAFFGQGTRLTVV.

The chain is built from TRBV19 and TRBJ1-5, with 7 bases fitting TRBD1. Germline V CDR1 and CDR2: LNHDA, SQIVND (reference sequence). Germline trimming cut 3 bases from V and 4 bases from J; bases unmatched to any gene: 12. The CDR3 contains 17 residues. CDR3 coding DNA: TGTGCCAGTAGTATTCGGACAGGAGCCGACTGGAATCAGCCCCAGCATTTT. Its translation is CASSIRTGADWNQPQHF.

The rearrangement joins TRBV4-2 to TRBJ2-3; a weak D match, TRBD2 (5 bases). The germline V gene has CDR1 LGHNA and CDR2 YNFKEQ. The CDR3 consists of 15 residues. The ends were cut back, 5 bases at V and 2 bases at J, with 14 bases in the middle. CDR3 in DNA: TGTGCCAGCAGCGAACTAAGCGGAAACACAGATACGCAGTATTTT. Its translation is CASSELSGNTDTQYF.

The genes are TRBV9 and TRBJ2-2; unclear D gene. CDR1 and CDR2 from the germline V gene are SGDLS and YYNGEE. This CDR3 is built from 15 residues. V was shortened by 0 bases and J by 5 bases, with 11 bases between the two germline ends. The CDR3 reads CASSVDAPRTGELFF. CDR3 DNA: TGTGCCAGCAGCGTAGACGCCCCGCGGACCGGGGAGCTGTTTTTT.

The chain combines TRBV6-6 with TRBJ1-2; 11 nucleotides match TRBD1. This CDR3 is built from 14 residues. The V and J ends lost 6 bases and 5 bases, in that order; junction bases with no gene match: 5. The germline gives CDR1 MNHNY, CDR2 SVGAGI (reference sequence). DNA for the CDR3: TGTGCCAGCAGCTCGGGGACAGGGGGATATGGCTACACCTTC. Amino acid sequence: CASSSGTGGYGYTF.